This is a list of T cell receptor beta chains from one sample in a study of cytomegalovirus exposure and HLA in healthy donors. Sequenced by immunoSEQ multiplex PCR; TCRdb stores in-frame clones only, minus some. The table includes roughly 97,000 clones, approximately 9% detected once. The sequenced sample consisted of PBMCs. The source is a man aged 45 to 65 in good health and CMV-seropositive. CDR3s include the opening cysteine and the closing phenylalanine or tryptophan. D genes are given only for firm matches. Some rows have no size entry. The others give once, few or many, or a class for an expanded clone.

V gene: TRBV6-1
clone size: few
CDR3 length: 15
D gene: .
J gene: TRBJ1-3
CDR3 DNA: TGTGCCAGCAGTGAAACCTCACTCTCTGGAAACACCATATATTTT
CDR3 protein: CASSETSLSGNTIYF

V gene: TRBV5-4
clone size: .
CDR3 length: 16
D gene: TRBD2
J gene: TRBJ2-5
CDR3 DNA: TGTGCCAGCAGCTTGAGGTCGGGAGGGGGAGGAGAGACCCAGTACTTC
CDR3 protein: CASSLRSGGGGETQYF

V gene: TRBV7-9
clone size: .
CDR3 length: 14
D gene: TRBD1
J gene: TRBJ1-1
CDR3 DNA: TGTGCCAGCAGCCTTCAGGGGGCGAACACTGAAGCTTTCTTT
CDR3 protein: CASSLQGANTEAFF

V gene: TRBV7-2
clone size: .
CDR3 length: 13
D gene: .
J gene: TRBJ1-5
CDR3 DNA: TGTGCCAGCAGCATTCGGGGGGATCAGCCCCAGCATTTT
CDR3 protein: CASSIRGDQPQHF

V gene: TRBV6-6
clone size: few
CDR3 length: 14
D gene: .
J gene: TRBJ2-7
CDR3 DNA: TGTGCCAGCAGTTACGAGACTCGCTCCTACGAGCAGTACTTC
CDR3 protein: CASSYETRSYEQYF

V gene: TRBV19
clone size: .
CDR3 length: 16
D gene: .
J gene: TRBJ2-3
CDR3 DNA: TGTGCCAGTAGTATAGGCTCGGCGGTTGGCACAGATACGCAGTATTTT
CDR3 protein: CASSIGSAVGTDTQYF

V gene: TRBV2
clone size: .
CDR3 length: 15
D gene: TRBD1
J gene: TRBJ2-1
CDR3 DNA: TGTGCCAGCAGCACCGGACAGGGTAGAGGGAATGAGCAGTTCTTC
CDR3 protein: CASSTGQGRGNEQFF

V gene: TRBV27
clone size: few
CDR3 length: 15
D gene: TRBD1
J gene: TRBJ1-5
CDR3 DNA: TGTGCCAGCAGTCTCCTTGGACAGGGCCATCAGCCCCAGCATTTT
CDR3 protein: CASSLLGQGHQPQHF

V gene: TRBV7-9
clone size: .
CDR3 length: 15
D gene: TRBD2
J gene: TRBJ2-3
CDR3 DNA: TGTGCCAGCAGCCGGACTAGCGGGAGCACAGATACGCAGTATTTT
CDR3 protein: CASSRTSGSTDTQYF

V gene: TRBV6-5
clone size: .
CDR3 length: 15
D gene: TRBD2
J gene: TRBJ2-3
CDR3 DNA: TGTGCCAGCAGTTACAGGGGACTAGCGGTAGATACGCAGTATTTT
CDR3 protein: CASSYRGLAVDTQYF

V gene: TRBV4-3
clone size: .
CDR3 length: 13
D gene: .
J gene: TRBJ2-7
CDR3 DNA: TGCGCCAGCAGCCAAGACGGGGGATACGAGCAGTACTTC
CDR3 protein: CASSQDGGYEQYF

V gene: TRBV7-9
clone size: .
CDR3 length: 12
D gene: .
J gene: TRBJ2-3
CDR3 DNA: TGTGCCAGCAGCCTTGACAGCGATACGCAGTATTTT
CDR3 protein: CASSLDSDTQYF

V gene: TRBV5-1
clone size: .
CDR3 length: 14
D gene: .
J gene: TRBJ2-1
CDR3 DNA: TGCGCCAGCAGCTTGGAGTTTAGCTCCAATGAGCAGTTCTTC
CDR3 protein: CASSLEFSSNEQFF

V gene: TRBV18
clone size: few
CDR3 length: 16
D gene: TRBD1
J gene: TRBJ2-2
CDR3 DNA: TGTGCCAGCTCACCGTCGGCGGACAGGGGGACCGGGGAGCTGTTTTTT
CDR3 protein: CASSPSADRGTGELFF